The clone carrying this T cell receptor (beta chain) was counted only a few times. This CDR3 has 14 amino acids. CDR1 ENHRY and CDR2 SYGVKD come from the germline V gene. Between the trimmed V and J ends, which lost 4 bases and 4 bases, there was a span of 13 bases. The data stem from a study of blood T cell repertoires in COVID-19. Study-wide background: From the United States, Italy and Spain came samples of acute and convalescent COVID-19. PBMCs, B-cell-depleted T cells, or T cells provided the cDNA or gDNA that made up the material.

In the study's own analysis: Amplification of reference gene primers was used by the study to estimate nucleated cell counts. The data were produced by immunoSEQ multiplex PCR, yet TCRdb's version contains in-frame clones alone and is incomplete. V and J calls and clone size follow that table, whereas D and trimming were derived from the DNA. The sample gives approximately 350,000 clones, 65% to 90% of which show up once; 7% to 7.5% is in the top ten. Patients from Seattle were sampled longitudinally, starting during active infection. V and J are TRBV10-3 and TRBJ1-2; unclear D gene. The receptor comes from a woman in her sixties or seventies with COVID-19, enrolled during active disease. Sample: peripheral blood. CDR3 in amino acids: CAISVEGNGYGYTF. CDR3 bases: TGTGCCATCAGTGTAGAGGGTAACGGCTATGGCTACACCTTC.